The 12 T cell receptor beta chains listed next were all sequenced from one sample in a study of blood T cell repertoires in COVID-19. The data were produced by immunoSEQ multiplex PCR, yet TCRdb's version contains in-frame clones alone and is incomplete. The sample lists about 140,000 clones, around 82% occurring once. Source material: peripheral blood. The receptors come from a woman aged 55-70 years with acute or convalescent COVID-19.

The sample holds one count of this clone. The V call is TRBV19, the J call TRBJ1-5; the D gene is possibly TRBD1 (5 bases). Per the germline V gene, CDR1 is LNHDA and CDR2 is SQIVND (reference sequence). CDR3 size: 13 residues. Between the trimmed V and J ends, which lost 7 bases and 8 bases, there was a span of 15 bases. CDR3 amino acids: CASNPSGGEPQHF. The DNA of the CDR3 is TGTGCCAGTAACCCTAGCGGGGGTGAGCCCCAGCATTTT.

The gene calls are TRBV7-2 and TRBJ1-1; 7 positions match TRBD1. Germline CDR1 is SGHTA and CDR2 is FQGNSA. V was clipped by 3 bases and J by 4 bases; unmatched bases: 11. CDR3 length equals 16 residues. DNA of the CDR3: TGTGCCAGCAGCTTTGACAGGGCGAGTTGGCGCACTGAAGCTTTCTTT. This codes for CASSFDRASWRTEAFF.

The chain joins TRBV25-1 to TRBJ2-3; 7 bases match TRBD2. The V segment lost 7 bases and the J segment 8 bases; nucleotides outside the gene matches: 6. Per germline, CDR1 MGHDK and CDR2 SYGVNS. The CDR3 covers 12 residues. CDR3 sequence (DNA): TGTGCCAGCAAGTACGGCGGGGGTACGCAGTATTTT. Protein product: CASKYGGGTQYF.

The chain has TRBV5-1 and TRBJ1-1, with D unclear. With 4 bases removed from V and 2 bases from J, the gap between germline ends came to 15 bases. Germline V gene lookup returns CDR1 SGHRS and CDR2 YFSETQ. CDR3 length: 15 amino acids. CDR3 in amino acids: CASSLLTGVNTEAFF. CDR3 nucleotides: TGCGCCAGCAGCCTTCTCACGGGTGTAAACACTGAAGCTTTCTTT.

CDR3 amino acids: CASSQDTGTYNEQFF. CDR3 nucleotides: TGCGCCAGCAGCCAAGATACCGGGACCTACAATGAGCAGTTCTTC. The rearrangement joins TRBV4-3 to TRBJ2-1; D is perhaps TRBD2 (5 bases). CDR1 LGHNA and CDR2 YSLEER come from the germline V gene. The CDR3 contains 15 residues. The V end was cut by 0 bases, the J end by 2 bases, with 8 bases between.

The chain links TRBV5-6 to TRBJ1-1; 7 nucleotides line up with TRBD1. CDR1 is SGHDT, CDR2 YYEEEE, per germline. V gave up 3 bases and J gave up 1 base; unmatched junction bases: 3. This CDR3 has 14 amino acids. This CDR3 is CASSSYRGNTEAFF. CDR3 DNA: TGTGCCAGCAGCTCCTACAGGGGGAACACTGAAGCTTTCTTT.

The CDR3 is CATSDFVAGASHEQFF. The CDR3, as DNA: TGTGCCACCAGTGATTTTGTCGCGGGAGCGAGCCATGAGCAGTTCTTC. The chain links TRBV24-1 to TRBJ2-1; 7 nucleotides agree with TRBD2. The germline gives CDR1 KGHDR, CDR2 SFDVKD. This CDR3 spans 16 amino acids. Germline trimming cut 1 base from V and 8 bases from J; bases unmatched to any gene: 10.

This rearrangement joins TRBV5-1 to TRBJ2-6; D remains ambiguous. Trimming stripped 1 base from V and 2 bases from J, with 7 bases between. This CDR3 is built from 15 residues. In germline, CDR1 is SGHRS, CDR2 YFSETQ. CDR3 in DNA: TGCGCCAGCAGCTTGTCATCTACTGGGGCCAACGTCCTGACTTTC. Translating gives CASSLSSTGANVLTF.

This clone was observed a single time. V usage is TRBV5-1 and J usage is TRBJ2-7; D might be TRBD2 (5 bases). The CDR3 spans 13 residues. From germline, CDR1 is SGHRS and CDR2 YFSETQ. V shed 4 bases and J shed 5 bases, with 13 bases lying between them. CDR3 bases: TGCGCCAGCAGCCAGGCAGCTAGCAACGAGCAGTACTTC. Its translation: CASSQAASNEQYF.

About this clone: The sample holds other DNA sequences that translate to the same CDR3. The chain recombines TRBV24-1 with TRBJ1-2; D is unresolved. Between the trimmed V and J ends, which lost 9 bases and 5 bases, there was a span of 12 bases. This CDR3 region has 12 residues. Germline CDR1 and CDR2: KGHDR and SFDVKD. The DNA of the CDR3 is TGTGCCACCTCCGAGGGCGGGTATGGCTACACCTTC. It is translated as CATSEGGYGYTF.

The rearrangement joins TRBV2 to TRBJ2-7; the D gene is possibly TRBD1 (6 bases). Trimming removed 8 bases at V and 2 bases at J, with 10 bases between. Germline V CDR1 and CDR2: SNHLY, FYNNEI. This CDR3 is 12 amino acids long. CDR3 in amino acids: CASGQRTYEQYF. CDR3 bases: TGTGCCAGCGGACAGCGGACCTACGAGCAGTACTTC.

The chain is built from TRBV19 and TRBJ1-5, with 7 nucleotides matching TRBD1. The CDR3 length is 15 residues. J was trimmed by 2 bases and V by 1 base; bases with no gene match: 2. The germline gives CDR1 LNHDA, CDR2 SQIVND (reference sequence). The CDR3 DNA sequence: TGTGCCAGTAGTATAGGCGGGACAGGCAATCAGCCCCAGCATTTT. This sequence encodes CASSIGGTGNQPQHF.